This TCR beta chain was documented in a study of CD8 T cells in Susac syndrome. Across the whole study: Treatment status at blood draw for the Susac syndrome patients was therapy-naive, corticosteroids, or intravenous immunoglobulin alone.

CDR3 size: 12 residues. CDR1 and CDR2 (germline): MDHEN, SYDVKM. Trimming cost V 5 bases and J 8 bases, with 10 bases left between them. When the RNA was reverse transcribed, random hexamers were used with an input of roughly 0.5 to 1 ug. The immunoSEQ assay covered 54 Vbeta and 13 Jbeta segments for CDR3. Each CDR3 protein gets one entry after TCRdb re-called the immunoSEQ multiplex PCR reads with MiXCR. Among 71,000 or so distinct CDR3 sequences listed, 93% were seen once. The clonotype comes from a human donor with Susac syndrome. V usage is TRBV28 and J usage is TRBJ2-1; D is undetermined. The sequencing input was CD4+ T cells from PBMCs. The CDR3: CASSVAPHEQFF. As DNA, the CDR3 is TGTGCCAGCAGTGTGGCCCCCCATGAGCAGTTCTTC.